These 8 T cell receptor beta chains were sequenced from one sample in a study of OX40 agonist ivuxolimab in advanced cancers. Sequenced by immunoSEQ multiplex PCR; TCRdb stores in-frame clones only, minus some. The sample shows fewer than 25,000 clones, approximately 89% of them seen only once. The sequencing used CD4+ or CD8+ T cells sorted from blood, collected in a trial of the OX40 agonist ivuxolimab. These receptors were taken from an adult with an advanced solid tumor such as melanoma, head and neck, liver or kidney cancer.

For the CDR3, the DNA is TGTGCCAGCAGCTTTCGTAACGGGGAGCTGTTTTTT. This translates into CASSFRNGELFF. V is TRBV7-9 and J is TRBJ2-2; D is undetermined. The CDR3 is 12 amino acids. Germline V gene data show CDR1 as SEHNR and CDR2 as FQNEAQ (reference sequence). V was shortened by 3 bases and J by 7 bases, with 6 bases between the two germline ends.

The DNA for the CDR3 is TGTGCCAGCAGTTTTGTTGTTTCGGACAGGGGGGACCTAGGCACCGGGGAGCTGTTTTTT. Protein: CASSFVVSDRGDLGTGELFF. The V and J genes are TRBV27 and TRBJ2-2, with TRBD1 matching over 10 bases. From germline, CDR1 is MNHEY and CDR2 SMNVEV (reference sequence). V dropped 3 bases and J dropped 4; count of bases not matched to a gene: 17. This CDR3 has 20 amino acids.

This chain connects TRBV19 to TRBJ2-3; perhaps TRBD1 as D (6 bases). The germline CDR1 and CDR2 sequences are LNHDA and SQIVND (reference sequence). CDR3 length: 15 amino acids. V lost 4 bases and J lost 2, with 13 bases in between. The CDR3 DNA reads TGTGCCAGTAGTAGAGACAGGCTGAACACAGATACGCAGTATTTT. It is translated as CASSRDRLNTDTQYF.

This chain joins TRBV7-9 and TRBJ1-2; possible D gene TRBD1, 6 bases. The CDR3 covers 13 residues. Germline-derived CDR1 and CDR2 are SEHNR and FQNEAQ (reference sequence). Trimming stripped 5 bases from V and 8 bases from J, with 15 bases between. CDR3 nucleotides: TGTGCCAGCAGCAGGGACACCTCGGGGGGCTACACCTTC. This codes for CASSRDTSGGYTF.

Here the CDR3 DNA reads TGTGCCAGCAGCTTTGGCTTCCTGGACGGCTACGAGCAGTACTTC. Residues: CASSFGFLDGYEQYF. V and J are TRBV5-4 and TRBJ2-7, with unresolved D. This CDR3 spans 15 amino acids. Trimming cost V 2 bases and J 3 bases, with 15 bases left between them. In germline, CDR1 is SGHNT, CDR2 YYREEE (reference sequence). Drawing the rest from reference TRBV5-4 and TRBJ2-7, the complete variable domain is ETGVTQSPTHLIKTRGQQVTLRCSSQSGHNTVSWYQQALGQGPQFIFQYYREEENGRGNFPPRFSGLQFPNYSSELNVNALELDDSALYLCASSFGFLDGYEQYFGPGTRLTVT.

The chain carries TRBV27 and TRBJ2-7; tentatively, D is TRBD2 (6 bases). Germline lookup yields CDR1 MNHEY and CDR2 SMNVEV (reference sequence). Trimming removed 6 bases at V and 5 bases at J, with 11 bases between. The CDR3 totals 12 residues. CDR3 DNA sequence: TGTGCCAGCAGGGCTCGGACTAACGAGCAGTACTTC. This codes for CASRARTNEQYF.

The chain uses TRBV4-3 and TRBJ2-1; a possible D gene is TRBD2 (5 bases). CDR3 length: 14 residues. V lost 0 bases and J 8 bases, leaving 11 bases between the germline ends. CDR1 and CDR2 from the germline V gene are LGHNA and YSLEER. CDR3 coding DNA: TGCGCCAGCAGCCAAGACCCAGCGGTCGATGAGCAGTTCTTC. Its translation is CASSQDPAVDEQFF.

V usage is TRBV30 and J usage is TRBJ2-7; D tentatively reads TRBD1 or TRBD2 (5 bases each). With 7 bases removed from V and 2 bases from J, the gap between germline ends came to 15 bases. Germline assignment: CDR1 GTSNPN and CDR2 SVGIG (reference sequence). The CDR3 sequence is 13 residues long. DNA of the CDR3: TGTGCCTATCCCGGGACGTCTACCTACGAGCAGTACTTC. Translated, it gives CAYPGTSTYEQYF.